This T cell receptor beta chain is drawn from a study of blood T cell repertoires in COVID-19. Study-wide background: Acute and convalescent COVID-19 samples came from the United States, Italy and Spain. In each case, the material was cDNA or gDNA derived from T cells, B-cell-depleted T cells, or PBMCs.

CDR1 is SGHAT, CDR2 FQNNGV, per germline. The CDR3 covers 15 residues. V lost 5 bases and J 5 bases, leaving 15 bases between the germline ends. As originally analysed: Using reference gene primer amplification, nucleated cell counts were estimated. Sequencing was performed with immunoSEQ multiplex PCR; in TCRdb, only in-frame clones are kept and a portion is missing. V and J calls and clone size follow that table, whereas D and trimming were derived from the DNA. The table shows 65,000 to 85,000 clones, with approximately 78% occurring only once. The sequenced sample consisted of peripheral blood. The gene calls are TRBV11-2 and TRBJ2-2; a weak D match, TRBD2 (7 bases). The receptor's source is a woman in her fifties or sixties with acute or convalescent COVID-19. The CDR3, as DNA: TGTGCCAGCAGCCGGGGGGCTAAAGCGACCGGGGAGCTGTTTTTT. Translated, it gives CASSRGAKATGELFF.